Presented here are 5 T cell receptor beta chains from one specimen sequenced in a study of T cells in Graves' hyperthyroidism and ophthalmopathy. TCR beta CDR3 region amplification was performed from RNA transcripts. The HTBI primer set was used in a first-round RT-PCR of the TCR CDR3. TCRdb re-called the multiplex PCR reads with MiXCR, one entry per CDR3 protein. This table holds roughly 570,000 distinct CDR3 sequences, 46% found once. Material: peripheral blood or thyroid tissue (not recorded which). The receptors shown here come from a woman under 30 with Graves' hyperthyroidism.

V gene TRBV2 combines with J gene TRBJ2-7; tentative D call: TRBD1 (6 bases). Germline loops: CDR1 SNHLY, CDR2 FYNNEI. Trimming took 8 bases from V and 2 from J, leaving 13 bases between them. This CDR3 is built from 13 residues. DNA for the CDR3: TGTGCCAGCCGGAGGAAGGGGGCCTACGAGCAGTACTTC. Translated: CASRRKGAYEQYF.

This clonotype was recorded only once. A much larger clone lies one base from this, so it may be a read error. The chain is built from TRBV10-3 and TRBJ1-1, with 9 bases lining up with TRBD1. The CDR3 is 17 amino acids. The ends lost 10 bases at V and 1 base at J; junction bases unmatched: 16. The germline V gene encodes CDR1 ENHRY and CDR2 SYGVKD. CDR3 coding DNA: TGTGCCAGCCCGTCTGCCGGGACAGGGATCGGGAACACTGAAGCTTTCTTT. Protein sequence: CASPSAGTGIGNTEAFF.

There are many counts of this clonotype. The junction and the germline gene differ at one end; a read error may be behind it. The V gene is TRBV7-9, the J gene TRBJ1-3, with TRBD1 identical over 7 bases. This CDR3 comprises 13 residues. CDR1 is SEHNR and CDR2 is FQNEAQ in the germline V gene (reference sequence). The CDR3 bases are TGTGCCAGCAGCATTGAGAAAGGCCGGGACAGTTCTTTT. Translated: CASSIEKGRDSSF.

This clonotype was observed at least ten times. The chain couples TRBV7-9 to TRBJ1-1; 9 bases match TRBD1. CDR3 length: 17 residues. Germline V gene data show CDR1 as SEHNR and CDR2 as FQNEAQ (reference sequence). The ends lost 5 bases at V and 7 bases at J; junction bases unmatched: 17. As DNA, the CDR3 is TGTGCCAGCAGCCTGGGGGACAGGGCCTCCCTATACTTTGAAGCTTTCTTT. The encoded protein is CASSLGDRASLYFEAFF. Full variable domain (remainder filled in from reference TRBV7-9 and TRBJ1-1): DTGVSQNPRHKITKRGQNVTFRCDPISEHNRLYWYRQTLGQGPEFLTYFQNEAQLEKSRLLSDRFSAERPKGSFSTLEIQRTEQGDSAMYLCASSLGDRASLYFEAFFGQGTRLTVV.

As for this clonotype: Since the CDR3 does not end with the conserved phenylalanine or tryptophan, this likely comes from a read error. V is TRBV29-1 and J is TRBJ1-1; possible D gene TRBD1, 5 bases. This CDR3 region has 12 residues. Germline-derived CDR1 and CDR2 are SQVTM and ANQGSEA. V lost 7 bases, J lost 7 bases, and 16 bases lay in between. CDR3 DNA sequence: TGCAGCGCCACGGACAAGGCGGATGAAGCTTTCCTT. It yields the protein CSATDKADEAFL.